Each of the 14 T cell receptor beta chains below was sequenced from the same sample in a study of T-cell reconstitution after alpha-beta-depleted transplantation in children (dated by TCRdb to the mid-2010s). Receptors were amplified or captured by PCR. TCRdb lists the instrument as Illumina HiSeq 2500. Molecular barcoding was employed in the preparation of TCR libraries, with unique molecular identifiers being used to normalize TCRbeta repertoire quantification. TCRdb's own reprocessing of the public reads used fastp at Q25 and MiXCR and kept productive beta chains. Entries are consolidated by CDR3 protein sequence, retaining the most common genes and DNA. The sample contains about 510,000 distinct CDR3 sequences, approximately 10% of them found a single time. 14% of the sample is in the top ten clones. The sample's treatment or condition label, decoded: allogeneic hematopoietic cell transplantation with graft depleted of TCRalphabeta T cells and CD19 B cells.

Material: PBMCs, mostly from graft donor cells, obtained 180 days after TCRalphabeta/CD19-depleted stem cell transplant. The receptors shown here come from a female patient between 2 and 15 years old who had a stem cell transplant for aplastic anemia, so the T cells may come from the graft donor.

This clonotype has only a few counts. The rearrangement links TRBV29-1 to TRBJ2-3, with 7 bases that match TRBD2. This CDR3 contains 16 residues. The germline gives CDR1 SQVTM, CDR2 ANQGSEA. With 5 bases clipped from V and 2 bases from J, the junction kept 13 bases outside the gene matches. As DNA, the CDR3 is TGCAGCGTTCGCGGTACCCTTGCGGGAGCCACAGATACGCAGTATTTT. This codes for CSVRGTLAGATDTQYF.

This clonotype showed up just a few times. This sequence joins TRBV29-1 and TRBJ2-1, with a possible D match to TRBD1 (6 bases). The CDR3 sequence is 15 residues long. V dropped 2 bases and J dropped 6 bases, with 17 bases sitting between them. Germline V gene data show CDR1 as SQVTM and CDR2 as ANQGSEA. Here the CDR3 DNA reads TGCAGCGTTGAACTAGGGGGAAGGGTCGGCAATGAGCAGTTCTTC. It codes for CSVELGGRVGNEQFF.

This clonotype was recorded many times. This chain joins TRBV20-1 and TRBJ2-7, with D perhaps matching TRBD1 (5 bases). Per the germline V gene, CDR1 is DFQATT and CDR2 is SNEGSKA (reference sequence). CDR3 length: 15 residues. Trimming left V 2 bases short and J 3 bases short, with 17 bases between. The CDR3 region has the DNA TGCAGTGCTAGATCTTGGGTACAGGTGGACTACGAGCAGTACGTC. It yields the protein CSARSWVQVDYEQYV.

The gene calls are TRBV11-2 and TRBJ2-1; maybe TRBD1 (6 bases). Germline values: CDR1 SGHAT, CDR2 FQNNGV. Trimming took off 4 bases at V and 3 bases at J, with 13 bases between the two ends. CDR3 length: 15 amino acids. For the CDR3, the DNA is TGTGCCAGCAGCTCGGGACACACATTCTACAATGAGCAGTTCTTC. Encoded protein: CASSSGHTFYNEQFF.

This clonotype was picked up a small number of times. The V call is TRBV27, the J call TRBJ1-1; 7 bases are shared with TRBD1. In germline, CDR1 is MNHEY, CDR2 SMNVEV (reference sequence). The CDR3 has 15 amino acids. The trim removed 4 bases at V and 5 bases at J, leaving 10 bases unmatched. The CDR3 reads CASSSWADRRTEAFF. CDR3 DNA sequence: TGTGCCAGCAGTTCCTGGGCGGACAGGCGTACTGAAGCTTTCTTT.

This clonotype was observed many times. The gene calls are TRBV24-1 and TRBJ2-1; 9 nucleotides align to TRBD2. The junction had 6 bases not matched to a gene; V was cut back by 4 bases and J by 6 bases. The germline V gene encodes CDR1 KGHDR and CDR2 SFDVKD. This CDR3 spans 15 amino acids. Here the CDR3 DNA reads TGTGCCACCAGTGACCCTAGCGGGGTGGTCAATGAGCAGTTCTTC. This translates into CATSDPSGVVNEQFF.

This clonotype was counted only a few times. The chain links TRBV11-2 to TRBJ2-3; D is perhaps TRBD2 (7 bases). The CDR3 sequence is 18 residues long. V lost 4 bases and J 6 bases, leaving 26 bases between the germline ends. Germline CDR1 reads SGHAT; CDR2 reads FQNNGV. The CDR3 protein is CASSSRGLGAGRRDTQYF. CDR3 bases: TGTGCCAGCAGCTCGCGGGGGTTGGGGGCGGGCCGCAGGGATACGCAGTATTTT. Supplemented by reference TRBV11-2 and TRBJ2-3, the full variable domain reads EAGVAQSPRYKIIEKRQSVAFWCNPISGHATLYWYQQILGQGPKLLIQFQNNGVVDDSQLPKDRFSAERLKGVDSTLKIQPAKLEDSAVYLCASSSRGLGAGRRDTQYFGPGTRLTVL.

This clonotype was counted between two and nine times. CDR3: CASRWDGNTEAFF. The CDR3, as DNA: TGTGCCAGCAGGTGGGATGGGAACACTGAAGCTTTCTTT. The rearrangement links TRBV12-3 or TRBV12-4 to TRBJ1-1; D gene uncertain. V lost 6 bases to trimming and J lost 1 base, with 9 bases between them. This CDR3 spans 13 amino acids.

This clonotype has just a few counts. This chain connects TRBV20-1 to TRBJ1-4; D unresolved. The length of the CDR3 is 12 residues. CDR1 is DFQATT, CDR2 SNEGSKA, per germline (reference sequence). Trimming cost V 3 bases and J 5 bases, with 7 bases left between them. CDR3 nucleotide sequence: TGCAGTGCTAGTAGACGGAATGAAAAACTGTTTTTT. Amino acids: CSASRRNEKLFF.

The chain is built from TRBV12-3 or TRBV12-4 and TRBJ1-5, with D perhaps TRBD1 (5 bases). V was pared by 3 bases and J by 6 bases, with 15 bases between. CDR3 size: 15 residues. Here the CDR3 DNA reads TGTGCCAGCAGTTTCGGGCGAGGGCAGGGTCAGCCCCAGCATTTT. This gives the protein CASSFGRGQGQPQHF.

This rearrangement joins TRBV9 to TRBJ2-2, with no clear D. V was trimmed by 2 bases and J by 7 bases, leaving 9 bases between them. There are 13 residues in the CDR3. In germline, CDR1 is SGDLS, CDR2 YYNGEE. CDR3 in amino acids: CASSVLVVGELFF. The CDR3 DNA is TGTGCCAGCAGCGTCCTAGTTGTCGGGGAGCTGTTTTTT.

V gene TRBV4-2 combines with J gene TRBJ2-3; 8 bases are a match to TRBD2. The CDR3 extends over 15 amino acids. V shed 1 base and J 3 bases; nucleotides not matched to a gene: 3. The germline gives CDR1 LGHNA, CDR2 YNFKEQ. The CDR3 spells CASSQGGRLTDTQYF. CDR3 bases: TGTGCCAGCAGCCAAGGCGGGAGGTTAACAGATACGCAGTATTTT.

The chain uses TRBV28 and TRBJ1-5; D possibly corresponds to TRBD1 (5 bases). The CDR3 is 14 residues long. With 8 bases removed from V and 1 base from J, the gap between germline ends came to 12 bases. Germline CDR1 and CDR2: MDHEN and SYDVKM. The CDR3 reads CASGRGFSNQPQHF. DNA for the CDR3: TGTGCCAGCGGAAGGGGCTTCAGCAATCAGCCCCAGCATTTT.

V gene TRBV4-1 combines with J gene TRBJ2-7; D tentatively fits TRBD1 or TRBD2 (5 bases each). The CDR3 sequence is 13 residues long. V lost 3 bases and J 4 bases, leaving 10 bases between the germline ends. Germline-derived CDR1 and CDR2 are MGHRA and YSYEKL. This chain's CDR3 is CASSHRERYEQYF. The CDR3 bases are TGCGCCAGCAGCCACAGGGAGAGATACGAGCAGTACTTC.